The rows below give T cell receptor beta chains drawn from one sample of a study of CD8 T cells in Susac syndrome. TCRdb re-analysed the immunoSEQ multiplex PCR reads in MiXCR, keeping a single row per CDR3 protein. The sample contains roughly 76,000 distinct CDR3 sequences, approximately 93% of which appear only once. Sequencing used CD8+ T cells from PBMCs. These receptors all stem from a human donor with Susac syndrome. CDR3s include the opening cysteine and the closing phenylalanine or tryptophan. The D gene is left open where the match is weak. Part of the rows lack a size; the others show once, few, many or a class for expanded clones.

>TRBD2|TRBJ2-7|15|TRBV12-3/TRBV12-4|once
TGTGCCAGCAGTCCCGAGGCTAGCGGGCTTCTCGAGCAGTACTTC
CASSPEASGLLEQYF
>NA|TRBJ2-7|15|TRBV7-9|NA
TGTGCCAGCAGCTTAGGAGGCACAACCCTCTACGAGCAGTACTTC
CASSLGGTTLYEQYF
>NA|TRBJ1-3|15|TRBV27|NA
TGTGCCAGCAGTTTGTCGGGCGCCTCCGGAAACACCATATATTTT
CASSLSGASGNTIYF
>TRBD2|TRBJ2-1|15|TRBV9|NA
TGTGCCAGCAGCACCGGGGGGGGCCCCAACAATGAGCAGTTCTTC
CASSTGGGPNNEQFF
>NA|TRBJ1-2|13|TRBV9|once
TGTGCCAGCAGCGCCACAGAGAACTATGGCTACACCTTC
CASSATENYGYTF
>TRBD2|TRBJ2-1|15|TRBV19|NA
TGTGCCAGTAGTATAGCAGGCGCGGGGGGAGATGAGCAGTTCTTC
CASSIAGAGGDEQFF
>NA|TRBJ2-1|15|TRBV5-4|NA
TGTGCCAGCAGCCCCCGGGACTCGACACTCAATGAGCAGTTCTTC
CASSPRDSTLNEQFF
>NA|TRBJ1-6|15|TRBV5-1|NA
TGCGCCAGCAGCTTGGACAATTTGCTCGGTTCACCCCTCCACTTT
CASSLDNLLGSPLHF
>TRBD2|TRBJ2-1|16|TRBV4-1|NA
TGCGCCAGCAGCCGACAGCTAGCGGGGGTTTACAATGAGCAGTTCTTC
CASSRQLAGVYNEQFF
>NA|TRBJ2-3|20|TRBV2|NA
TGTGCCAGCAGCCATACCGGGACTCCGGTCCCACCCCCCCCCACAGATACGCAGTATTTT
CASSHTGTPVPPPPTDTQYF
>NA|TRBJ2-5|13|TRBV4-1|NA
TGCGCCAGCAGCCCCCTGACTGTCGAGACCCAGTACTTC
CASSPLTVETQYF
>NA|TRBJ1-2|12|TRBV9|NA
TGTGCCAGCAGCGACAGGGCCTATGGCTACACCTTC
CASSDRAYGYTF
>TRBD1|TRBJ1-2|13|TRBV27|NA
TGTGCCAGCAGTCCCGACAGGGTGGCTGGCTACACCTTC
CASSPDRVAGYTF
>NA|TRBJ1-2|12|TRBV12-5|NA
TGTGCTAGTGGTACAGCCATTGATGGCTACACCTTC
CASGTAIDGYTF
>NA|TRBJ2-7|15|TRBV3-1|once
TGTGCCAGCAGCCAAGGCACTACAGGGACCCGCGAGCAGTACTTC
CASSQGTTGTREQYF
>TRBD2|TRBJ2-7|14|TRBV20-1|NA
TGCAGTGCTCTAATGACTAGCGGCTCCTACGAGCAGTACTTC
CSALMTSGSYEQYF
>NA|TRBJ2-7|15|TRBV20-1|NA
TGCAGTGCTAGAGCATGGCGGCAACGCGCCTACGAGCAGTACTTC
CSARAWRQRAYEQYF
>NA|TRBJ1-1|12|TRBV20-1|NA
TGCAGTGCTAGCGGCGGGGTCACTGAAGCTTTCTTT
CSASGGVTEAFF
>TRBD2|TRBJ2-5|15|TRBV30|NA
TGTGCCTGCACGCCCCTAGCGGGAGGCGGGGAGACCCAGTACTTC
CACTPLAGGGETQYF
>NA|TRBJ2-7|14|TRBV20-1|NA
TGCAGTGCACAAACAGGGCCCCCCTCCTACGAGCAGTACTTC
CSAQTGPPSYEQYF
>TRBD2|TRBJ2-1|16|TRBV3-1|once
TGTGCCAGCAGCCAAGACGGCGGGAGGCCCTACAATGAGCAGTTCTTC
CASSQDGGRPYNEQFF
>NA|TRBJ1-2|14|TRBV27|NA
TGTGCCAGCAGTTTTTACGGGACAAACTATGGCTACACCTTC
CASSFYGTNYGYTF
>TRBD2|TRBJ2-7|17|TRBV4-3|NA
TGCGCCAGCAGCCAAGATGGGGGGGGTAGCGGGAGATACGAGCAGTACTTC
CASSQDGGGSGRYEQYF
>NA|TRBJ2-1|17|TRBV7-7|NA
TGTGCCAGCAGCCCCAGGGGGGTCCCGATCTCCTACAATGAGCAGTTCTTC
CASSPRGVPISYNEQFF
>NA|TRBJ2-3|14|TRBV5-4|few
TGTGCCAGCAGCTTGAGGGGTAGCACAGATACGCAGTATTTT
CASSLRGSTDTQYF
>TRBD1|TRBJ2-7|15|TRBV5-1|NA
TGCGCCAGCAGCGACCCGGGACAGGCCTCCTACGAGCAGTACTTC
CASSDPGQASYEQYF
>NA|TRBJ1-2|10|TRBV20-1|NA
TGCAGTGCTTTTAACCGCGGCTACACCTTC
CSAFNRGYTF
>NA|TRBJ2-1|17|TRBV19|NA
TGTGCCAGTAGTACTCCCTCGGCAGGGATGACCTACAATGAGCAGTTCTTC
CASSTPSAGMTYNEQFF
>NA|TRBJ1-3|16|TRBV14|NA
TGTGCCAGCAGCCAAGATCGCAGTCACTCTGGAAACACCATATATTTT
CASSQDRSHSGNTIYF
>TRBD2|TRBJ2-3|12|TRBV5-4|few
TGTGCCAGCAGCTTGGGAGCGGGACTGGAGTATTTT
CASSLGAGLEYF
>TRBD2|TRBJ2-7|16|TRBV5-1|few
TGCGCCAGCAGCTGGACTAGCGGGAGAATGGGGTACGAGCAGTACTTC
CASSWTSGRMGYEQYF
>TRBD2|TRBJ2-5|15|TRBV20-1|NA
TGCAGTGCTCCGACTAGCGGGGGGCCCCAAGAGACCCAGTACTTC
CSAPTSGGPQETQYF
>TRBD1|TRBJ1-2|14|TRBV9|NA
TGTGCCAGCAGCGCCCCGGGACAGGGGTATGGCTACACCTTC
CASSAPGQGYGYTF
>TRBD1|TRBJ2-2|14|TRBV14|NA
TGTGCCAGCAGCATGACAGGGGAAGAGGGGGAGCTGTTTTTT
CASSMTGEEGELFF
>NA|TRBJ2-3|14|TRBV5-1|few
TGCGCCAGCACCTCAGGACAACCCACAGATACGCAGTATTTT
CASTSGQPTDTQYF
>NA|TRBJ1-4|16|TRBV4-3|once
TGCGCCAGCAGCCAAGATCTTACGGGAGGAAAGGAAAAACTGTTTTTT
CASSQDLTGGKEKLFF
>TRBD2|TRBJ2-7|17|TRBV5-1|NA
TGCGCCAGCAGCTTGCCTTCAGGCGGGGGGAACTCCTACGAGCAGTACTTC
CASSLPSGGGNSYEQYF
>TRBD1|TRBJ2-1|14|TRBV2|NA
TGTGCCACTATGGACAGGGGGCGAACTAATGAGCAGTTCTTC
CATMDRGRTNEQFF
>TRBD1|TRBJ2-7|17|TRBV11-2|NA
TGTGCCAGCAGCGACCCCGCCGACAGGGTGGGGTCCTACGAGCAGTACTTC
CASSDPADRVGSYEQYF
>NA|TRBJ1-4|16|TRBV6-1|NA
TGTGCCAGCACCCCGTTGGGCGGGGGACTGGTTGAAAAACTGTTTTTT
CASTPLGGGLVEKLFF
>TRBD1|TRBJ2-5|17|TRBV20-1|NA
TGCAGTGCTAGTTTGGGACAGGAGCCCGTCCCCTCGGAGACCCAGTACTTC
CSASLGQEPVPSETQYF
>NA|TRBJ1-3|15|TRBV4-2|NA
TGTGCCAGCAGCCAAGAGGGTAGGGCTGGAAACACCATATATTTT
CASSQEGRAGNTIYF